The rows below give T cell receptor beta chains drawn from one sample of a study of shared T cell receptors in the human thymus. TCRdb's table, derived via immunoSEQ multiplex PCR, lists solely in-frame clones and lacks some. The table lists hundreds of thousands of clones, approximately 87% of them singletons. The same data also went into a second study, on human thymus T cells.

The specimen sequenced was thymocytes. Receptor source: a boy in the first two years of life with a congenital heart defect. CDR3s include the opening cysteine and the closing phenylalanine or tryptophan. Each record gives: V gene, J gene, CDR3 protein.

>TRBV11-2|TRBJ2-7
CASSFPSGRRLGYEQYF
>TRBV12-2|TRBJ2-1
CASRQTSGTGARAYNEQFF
>TRBV27|TRBJ1-2
CASSPLKAGANYGYTF
>TRBV23-1|TRBJ1-5
CASSQSWASNQPQHF
>TRBV7-2|TRBJ2-3
CASSLAGLGTDTQYF
>TRBV11-2|TRBJ2-1
CASTLRQGAYNEQFF
>TRBV21-1|TRBJ2-7
CASSKEAYTYEQYF
>TRBV11-3|TRBJ2-2
CASSLDLGQKYTGELFF
>TRBV27|TRBJ2-5
CASSFWSGPRETQYF
>TRBV28|TRBJ2-5
CASSLSGGSETQYF
>TRBV25-1|TRBJ2-7
CASSGWTSGRLTSYEQYF
>TRBV5-1|TRBJ2-3
CASSLNHGTEIRSGPSTDTQYF
>TRBV21-1|TRBJ2-7
CASTSGGNYEQYF
>TRBV28|TRBJ1-1
CASSQYRGRTEAFF
>TRBV4-3|TRBJ2-1
CASSQDERDGRAYNEQFF
>TRBV2|TRBJ1-4
CASKVREREDEKLFF
>TRBV18|TRBJ1-1
CASSPGREVEAFF
>TRBV4-1|TRBJ2-1
CASSQAMKSGPPGNEQFF
>TRBV7-6|TRBJ2-1
CASSLACLAGGVPYNEQFF
>TRBV4-3|TRBJ2-7
CASSQWAEREDSYEQYF
>TRBV10-3|TRBJ1-2
CAISGRQAIYGYTF
>TRBV7-8|TRBJ1-5
CASSLAQGARGPQHF
>TRBV7-9|TRBJ2-1
CASSFRTDNEQFF
>TRBV27|TRBJ2-7
CASSSQLGLASYEQYF
>TRBV4-1|TRBJ2-1
CASSPGTSGSTYEQFF
>TRBV5-1|TRBJ2-7
CASSQGLAYEQYF
>TRBV27|NA
CASSSPGQGGSYEQYF
>TRBV11-2|TRBJ2-7
CASSPARQASSYEQYF
>TRBV9|TRBJ2-2
CASSVAGWTSGRDATGELFF
>TRBV7-7|TRBJ2-7
CASRSQGAYEQYF
>TRBV9|TRBJ2-1
CASSVHPSGSLNEQFF
>TRBV6-1|TRBJ2-7
CASRVWEADEQYF
>TRBV11-3|TRBJ2-5
CASSPGQGKQETQYF
>TRBV7-2|TRBJ2-7
CASSPSRSSYEQYF
>TRBV6-5|TRBJ1-5
CASRGQGSSNQPQHF
>TRBV4-3|TRBJ2-1
CASSQEGRAGLAGGRGYNEQFF
>TRBV5-6|TRBJ2-3
CASSLFSGRKFRTDTQYF
>TRBV27|TRBJ2-7
CASSYLAGGPGYEQYF
>TRBV9|TRBJ2-7
CASSVEGRTPSYEQYF
>TRBV30|TRBJ2-3
CARKLAGGYTQYF
>TRBV7-9|TRBJ1-5
CASSLGHSSQPQHF
>TRBV30|TRBJ2-1
CAWSVLGLAGGPHNEQFF
>TRBV5-6|TRBJ2-7
CASSFNSRPYEQYF
>TRBV5-4|TRBJ2-7
CASSRGQGFSYEQYF
>TRBV11-3|TRBJ2-1
CASSLDLRLAGGPGEQFF
>TRBV6-1|TRBJ2-7
CASSGGQFYYEQYF
>TRBV6-5|TRBJ2-7
CATTAGSTYEQYF
>TRBV28|TRBJ1-5
CASVGVSWQPHSNQPQHF
>TRBV28|TRBJ2-5
CASSPGQGQETQYF
>TRBV27|TRBJ2-1
CASSSGASGSNEQFF
>TRBV6-4|TRBJ2-1
CASSDSSRAGINNEQFF
>TRBV27|TRBJ1-1
CASSARGEAFF
>TRBV27|TRBJ2-7
CASRTGQGPYEQYF
>TRBV9|TRBJ2-1
CASTLTGLADNEQFF
>TRBV4-2|TRBJ2-1
CASSPVDGRARNEQFF